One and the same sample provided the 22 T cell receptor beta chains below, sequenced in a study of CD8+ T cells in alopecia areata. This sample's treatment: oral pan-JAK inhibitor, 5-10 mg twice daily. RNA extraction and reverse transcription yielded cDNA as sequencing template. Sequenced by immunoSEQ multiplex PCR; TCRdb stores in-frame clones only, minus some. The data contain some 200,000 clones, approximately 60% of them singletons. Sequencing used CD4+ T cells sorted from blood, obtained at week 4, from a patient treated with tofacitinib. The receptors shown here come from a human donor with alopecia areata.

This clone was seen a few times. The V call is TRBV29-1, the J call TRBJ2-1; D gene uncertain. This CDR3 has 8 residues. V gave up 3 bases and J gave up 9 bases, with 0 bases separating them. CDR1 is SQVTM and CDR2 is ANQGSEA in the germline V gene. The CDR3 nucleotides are TGCAGCGTTGATGAGCAGTTCTTC. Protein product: CSVDEQFF.

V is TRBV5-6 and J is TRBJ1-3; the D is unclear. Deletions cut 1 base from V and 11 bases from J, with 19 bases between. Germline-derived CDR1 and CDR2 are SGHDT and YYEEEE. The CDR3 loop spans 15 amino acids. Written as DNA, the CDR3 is TGTGCCAGCAGCTTGAGCCCAGCCCCGGGCAAGGCCATATATTTT. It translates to CASSLSPAPGKAIYF.

The CDR3 DNA reads as TGTGCCAGCAGCTTGAGAGGGACAGGGGATGAGACCCAGTACTTC. Translated, it gives CASSLRGTGDETQYF. The V gene is TRBV5-4, the J gene TRBJ2-5; 10 positions match TRBD1. CDR1 and CDR2 from the germline V gene are SGHNT and YYREEE (reference sequence). The V gene end was trimmed by 1 base and the J gene end by 5 bases; junction bases not matched to a gene: 5. The CDR3 spans 15 residues.

As DNA, the CDR3 is TGCAGTGCTAGGAGGGGCTACGAGCAGTACTTC. It is translated as CSARRGYEQYF. The gene calls are TRBV20-1 and TRBJ2-7; D could derive from TRBD1 or TRBD2 (5 bases each). The germline CDR1 and CDR2 sequences are DFQATT and SNEGSKA (reference sequence). V lost 3 bases and J 3 bases, leaving 6 bases between the germline ends. This CDR3 spans 11 amino acids.

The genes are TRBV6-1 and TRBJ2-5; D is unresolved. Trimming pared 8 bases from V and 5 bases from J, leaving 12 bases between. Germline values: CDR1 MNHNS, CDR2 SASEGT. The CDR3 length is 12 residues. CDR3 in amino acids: CASRRTRETQYF. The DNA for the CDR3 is TGTGCCAGCCGCCGTACGAGGGAGACCCAGTACTTC.

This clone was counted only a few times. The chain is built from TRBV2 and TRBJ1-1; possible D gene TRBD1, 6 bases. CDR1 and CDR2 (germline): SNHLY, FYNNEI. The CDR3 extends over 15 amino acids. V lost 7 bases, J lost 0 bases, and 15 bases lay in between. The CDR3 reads CASTGDRYMNTEAFF. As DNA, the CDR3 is TGTGCCAGCACAGGGGATAGGTACATGAACACTGAAGCTTTCTTT.

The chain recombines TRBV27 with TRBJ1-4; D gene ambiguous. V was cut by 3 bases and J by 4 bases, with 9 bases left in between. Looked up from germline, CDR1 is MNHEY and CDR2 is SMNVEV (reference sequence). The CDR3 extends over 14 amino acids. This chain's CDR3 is CASSLVGFNEKLFF. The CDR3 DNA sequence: TGTGCCAGCAGTTTGGTGGGGTTTAATGAAAAACTGTTTTTT.

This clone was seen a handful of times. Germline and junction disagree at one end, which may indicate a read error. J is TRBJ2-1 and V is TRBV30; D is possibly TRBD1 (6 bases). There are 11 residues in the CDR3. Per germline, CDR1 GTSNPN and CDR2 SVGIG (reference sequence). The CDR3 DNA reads TGTGCCTGGAGAGACCAGGGGCCCGGGGTCTTC. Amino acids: CAWRDQGPGVF.

The CDR3 loop is CASSGRDEAFF. CDR3 bases: TGTGCCAGCAGTGGCCGGGACGAAGCTTTCTTT. The chain couples TRBV28 to TRBJ1-1, with a tentative D call TRBD1 (5 bases). CDR1 and CDR2 (germline): MDHEN, SYDVKM. V was pared by 5 bases and J by 8 bases, with 9 bases between. The CDR3 has 11 amino acids.

DNA of the CDR3: TGTGCCAGCAGCGTCCGGGACGGCTACATTCAGTACTTC. Protein: CASSVRDGYIQYF. The chain combines TRBV5-6 with TRBJ2-4; D is possibly TRBD1 or TRBD2 (5 bases each). V was cut by 4 bases and J by 8 bases, with 13 bases left in between. In germline, CDR1 is SGHDT, CDR2 YYEEEE. The CDR3 has 13 residues.

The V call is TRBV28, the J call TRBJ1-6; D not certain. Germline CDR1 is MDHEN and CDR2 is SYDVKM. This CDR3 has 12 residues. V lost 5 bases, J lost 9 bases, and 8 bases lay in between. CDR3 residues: CASSQAFSPLHF. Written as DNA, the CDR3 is TGTGCCAGCAGTCAGGCCTTTTCACCCCTCCACTTT. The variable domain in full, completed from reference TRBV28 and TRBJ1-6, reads DVKVTQSSRYLVKRTGEKVFLECVQDMDHENMFWYRQDPGLGLRLIYFSYDVKMKEKGDIPEGYSVSREKKERFSLILESASTNQTSMYLCASSQAFSPLHFGNGTRLTVT.

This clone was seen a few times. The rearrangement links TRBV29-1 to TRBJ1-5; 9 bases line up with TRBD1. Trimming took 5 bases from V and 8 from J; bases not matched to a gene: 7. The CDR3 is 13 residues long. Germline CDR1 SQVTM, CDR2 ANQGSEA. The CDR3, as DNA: TGCAGCGTTCGGGGACAGGGTCAAGAGCCCCAGCATTTT. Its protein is CSVRGQGQEPQHF.

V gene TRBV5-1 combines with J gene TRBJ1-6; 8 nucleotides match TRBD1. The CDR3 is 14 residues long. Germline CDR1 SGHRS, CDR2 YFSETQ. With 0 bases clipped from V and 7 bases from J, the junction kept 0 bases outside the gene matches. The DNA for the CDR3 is TGCGCCAGCAGCTTGGGGACAGGGAATTCACCCCTCCACTTT. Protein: CASSLGTGNSPLHF.

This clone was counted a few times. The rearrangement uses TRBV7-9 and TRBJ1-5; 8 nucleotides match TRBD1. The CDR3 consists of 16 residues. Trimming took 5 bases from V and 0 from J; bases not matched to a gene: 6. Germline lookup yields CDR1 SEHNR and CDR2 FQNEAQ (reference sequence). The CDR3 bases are TGTGCCAGCAGCGTATGGGGACAGGATAGCAATCAGCCCCAGCATTTT. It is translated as CASSVWGQDSNQPQHF.

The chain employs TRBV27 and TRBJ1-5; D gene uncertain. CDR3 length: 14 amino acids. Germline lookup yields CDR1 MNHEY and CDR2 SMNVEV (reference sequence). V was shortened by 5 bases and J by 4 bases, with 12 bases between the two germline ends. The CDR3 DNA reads TGTGCCAGCAGTGATTACTCCACGAATCAGCCCCAGCATTTT. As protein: CASSDYSTNQPQHF.

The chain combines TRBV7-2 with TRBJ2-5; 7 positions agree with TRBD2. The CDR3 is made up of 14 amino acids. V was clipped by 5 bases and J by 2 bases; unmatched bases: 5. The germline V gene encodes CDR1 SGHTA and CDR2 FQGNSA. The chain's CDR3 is CASSKASGQETQYF. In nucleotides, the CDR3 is TGTGCCAGCAGCAAGGCTAGCGGACAAGAGACCCAGTACTTC.

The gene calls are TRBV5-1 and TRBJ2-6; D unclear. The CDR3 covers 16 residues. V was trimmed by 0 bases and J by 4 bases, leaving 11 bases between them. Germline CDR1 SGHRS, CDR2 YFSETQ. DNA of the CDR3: TGCGCCAGCAGCTTGGGTCTATACTCCGGGGCCAACGTCCTGACTTTC. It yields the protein CASSLGLYSGANVLTF.

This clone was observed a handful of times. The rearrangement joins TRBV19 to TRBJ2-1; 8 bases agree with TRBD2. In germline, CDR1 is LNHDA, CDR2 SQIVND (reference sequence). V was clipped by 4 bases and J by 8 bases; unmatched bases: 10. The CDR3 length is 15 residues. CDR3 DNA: TGTGCCAGTAGTACGCGGGGGGCCGCAAACTATGAGCAGTTCTTC. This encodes CASSTRGAANYEQFF.

Here the CDR3 reads CSASYSTEAFF. The CDR3 nucleotides read TGCAGCGCATCGTACTCGACAGAAGCTTTCTTT. The rearrangement uses TRBV29-1 and TRBJ1-1; no clear D gene. CDR1 and CDR2 from the germline V gene are SQVTM and ANQGSEA. The CDR3 loop spans 11 amino acids. Trimming shortened V by 7 bases and J by 8 bases, and 14 bases separated the two germline ends. The full variable domain, its missing parts supplied by reference TRBV29-1 and TRBJ1-1, is SAVISQKPSRDICQRGTSLTIQCQVDSQVTMMFWYRQQPGQSLTLIATANQGSEATYESGFVIDKFPISRPNLTFSTLTVSNMSPEDSSIYLCSASYSTEAFFGQGTRLTVV.

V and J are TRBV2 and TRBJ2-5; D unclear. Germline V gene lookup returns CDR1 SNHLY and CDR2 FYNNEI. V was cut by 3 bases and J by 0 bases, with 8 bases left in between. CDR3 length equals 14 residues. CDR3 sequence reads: CASSESRYQETQYF. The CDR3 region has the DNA TGTGCCAGCAGTGAGTCGCGGTACCAAGAGACCCAGTACTTC.

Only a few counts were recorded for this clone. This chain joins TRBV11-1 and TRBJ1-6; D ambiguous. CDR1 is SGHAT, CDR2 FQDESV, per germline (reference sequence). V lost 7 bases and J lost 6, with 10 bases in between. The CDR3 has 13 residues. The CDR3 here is CASTLQINSPLHF. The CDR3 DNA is TGTGCCAGCACCCTTCAAATTAATTCACCCCTCCACTTT.

For the CDR3, the DNA is TGTGCCAGCAGCTTAGATGAGATCTGGGTCGAAGAGACCCAGTACTTC. This translates into CASSLDEIWVEETQYF. The rearrangement links TRBV11-2 to TRBJ2-5; D gene unclear. V lost 0 bases, J lost 3 bases, and 14 bases lay in between. Germline V gene lookup returns CDR1 SGHAT and CDR2 FQNNGV. The CDR3 spans 16 residues.